Listed here is a single T cell receptor (beta chain). With 6 bases clipped from V and 8 bases from J, the junction kept 5 bases outside the gene matches. The CDR3 loop spans 14 amino acids. Germline loops: CDR1 SEHNR, CDR2 FQNEAQ (reference sequence). The sample is drawn from a study of blood T cell repertoires in COVID-19. The wider study: Collection of acute and convalescent COVID-19 samples took place in the United States, Italy and Spain.

Measured with immunoSEQ multiplex PCR; TCRdb has only the in-frame clones, and not every one. The table lists some 130,000 clones, 70% to 85% of them singletons. Sequenced sample: peripheral blood. The clonotype comes from a man in his sixties who had recovered from COVID-19. This sequence joins TRBV7-9 and TRBJ1-6, with TRBD1 matching over 9 bases. The CDR3 is CASRPQGADSPLHF. The DNA for the CDR3 is TGTGCCAGCAGGCCACAGGGGGCTGATTCACCCCTCCACTTT.